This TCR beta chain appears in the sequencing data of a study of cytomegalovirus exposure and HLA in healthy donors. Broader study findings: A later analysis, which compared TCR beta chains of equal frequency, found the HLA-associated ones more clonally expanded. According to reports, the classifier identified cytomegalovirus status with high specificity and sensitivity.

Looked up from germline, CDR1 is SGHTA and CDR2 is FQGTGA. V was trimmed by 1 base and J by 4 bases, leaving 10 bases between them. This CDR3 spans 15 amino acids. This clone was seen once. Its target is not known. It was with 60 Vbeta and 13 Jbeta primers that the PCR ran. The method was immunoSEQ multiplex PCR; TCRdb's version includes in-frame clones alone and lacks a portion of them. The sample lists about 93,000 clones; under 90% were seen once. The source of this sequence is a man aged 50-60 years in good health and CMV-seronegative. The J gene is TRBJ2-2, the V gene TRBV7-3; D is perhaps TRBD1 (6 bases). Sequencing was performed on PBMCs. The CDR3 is CASSLKGDGTGELFF. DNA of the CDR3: TGTGCCAGCAGCTTAAAGGGGGATGGCACCGGGGAGCTGTTTTTT.